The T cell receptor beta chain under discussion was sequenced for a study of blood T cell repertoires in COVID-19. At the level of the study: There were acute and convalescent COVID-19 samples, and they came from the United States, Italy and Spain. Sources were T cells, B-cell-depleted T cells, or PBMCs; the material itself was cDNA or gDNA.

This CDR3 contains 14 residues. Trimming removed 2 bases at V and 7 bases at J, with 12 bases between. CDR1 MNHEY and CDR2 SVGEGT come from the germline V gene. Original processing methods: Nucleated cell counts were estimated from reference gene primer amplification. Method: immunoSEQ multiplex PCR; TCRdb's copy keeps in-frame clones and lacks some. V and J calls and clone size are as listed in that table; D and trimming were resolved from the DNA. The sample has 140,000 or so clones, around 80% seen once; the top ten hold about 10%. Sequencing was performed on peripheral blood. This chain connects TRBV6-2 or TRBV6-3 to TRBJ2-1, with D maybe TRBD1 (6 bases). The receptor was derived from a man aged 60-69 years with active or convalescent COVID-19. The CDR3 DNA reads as TGTGCCAGCAGTTACGCCGGGACATTAAATGAGCAGTTCTTC. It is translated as CASSYAGTLNEQFF.